One sample yielded the 17 T cell receptor beta chains listed below, sequenced in a study of blood T cell repertoires in COVID-19. Clones were read by immunoSEQ multiplex PCR, and TCRdb kept only the in-frame ones, dropping some. The sample carries about 74,000 clones, less than 90% recorded once. Material: peripheral blood. The receptor set was obtained from a man aged 45-65 years with active COVID-19.

The chain recombines TRBV5-8 with TRBJ2-2, with D tentatively TRBD2 (6 bases). The V gene lost 4 bases and the J gene lost 2 bases, with 21 bases spanning the gap. CDR3 size: 18 residues. CDR1 and CDR2 (germline): SGHTS, YDEGEE. The CDR3 spells CASSRQIGGGRNTGELFF. The CDR3 DNA follows: TGTGCCAGCAGCCGACAGATCGGGGGAGGTCGAAACACCGGGGAGCTGTTTTTT.

The chain recombines TRBV18 with TRBJ2-3; D is uncertain. Trimming left V 3 bases short and J 2 bases short, with 6 bases between. The CDR3 extends over 13 amino acids. Germline V gives CDR1 KGHSH, CDR2 LQKENI. The CDR3 loop is CASSPPLTDTQYF. For the CDR3, the DNA is TGTGCCAGCTCACCCCCACTCACAGATACGCAGTATTTT.

This chain connects TRBV5-1 to TRBJ2-5, with a weak D call TRBD1 (6 bases). CDR3 length: 16 residues. CDR1 and CDR2 (germline): SGHRS, YFSETQ. Trimming removed 0 bases from V and 5 bases from J, with 17 bases in between. The CDR3 protein is CASSLAPGAEWETQYF. In DNA form, the CDR3 reads TGCGCCAGCAGCTTGGCCCCAGGGGCCGAGTGGGAGACCCAGTACTTC. Based on the CDR3 plus reference TRBV5-1 and TRBJ2-5, the full variable domain is KAGVTQTPRYLIKTRGQQVTLSCSPISGHRSVSWYQQTPGQGLQFLFEYFSETQRNKGNFPGRFSGRQFSNSRSEMNVSTLELGDSALYLCASSLAPGAEWETQYFGPGTRLLVL.

The chain is built from TRBV2 and TRBJ1-1; the match to TRBD1 covers 12 bases. From germline, CDR1 is SNHLY and CDR2 FYNNEI. The CDR3 runs to 15 residues. The junction had 8 bases not matched to a gene; V was cut back by 6 bases and J by 6 bases. The CDR3 region is CASRGDRGRTSEAFF. CDR3 DNA sequence: TGTGCCAGCAGGGGGGACAGGGGGCGTACATCTGAAGCTTTCTTT.

The chain couples TRBV21-1 to TRBJ2-7; TRBD1 reflects the table's D call only, with no check against the DNA. TRBV21-1 is termed a pseudogene. The length of the CDR3 is 14 residues. CDR3 nucleotide sequence: TGTGCCAACGTCGGCGGGCCAGGGGTCTACGAGCAGTACTTC. Amino acids: CANVGGPGVYEQYF.

Written as DNA, the CDR3 is TGTGCCTCAGGACAGAGCAATTCACCCCTCCACTTT. This sequence encodes CASGQSNSPLHF. This rearrangement joins TRBV30 to TRBJ1-6, with D possibly being TRBD1 (6 bases). The germline V gene has CDR1 GTSNPN and CDR2 SVGIG (reference sequence). The CDR3 consists of 12 residues. V was trimmed by 7 bases and J by 7 bases, leaving 11 bases between them.

The genes are TRBV5-1 and TRBJ2-3; weak D call: TRBD2 (6 bases). Trimming removed 4 bases from V and 3 bases from J, with 9 bases in between. From germline, CDR1 is SGHRS and CDR2 YFSETQ. There are 13 residues in the CDR3. The CDR3 DNA reads TGCGCCAGCAGCCCTCGGGAGACAGATACGCAGTATTTT. Translating it yields CASSPRETDTQYF.

The V gene is TRBV9, the J gene TRBJ2-7, with 11 bases lining up with TRBD2. Trimming removed 7 bases from V and 3 bases from J; junction bases left unmatched: 6. The CDR3 has 14 residues. CDR1 and CDR2 from the germline V gene are SGDLS and YYNGEE. CDR3 loop: CASSLAGGGYEQYF. CDR3 bases: TGTGCCAGCTCTCTAGCGGGAGGTGGCTACGAGCAGTACTTC.

This chain's CDR3 is CASSLVDRPDEQFF. The CDR3 DNA follows: TGTGCCAGCAGCTTAGTGGACAGACCGGATGAGCAGTTCTTC. The chain recombines TRBV7-9 with TRBJ2-1; D may be TRBD1 (6 bases). Germline assignment: CDR1 SEHNR and CDR2 FQNEAQ (reference sequence). The CDR3 sequence is 14 residues long. The V and J ends lost 1 base and 8 bases respectively, with 12 bases between them. Supplemented by reference TRBV7-9 and TRBJ2-1, the full variable domain reads DTGVSQNPRHKITKRGQNVTFRCDPISEHNRLYWYRQTLGQGPEFLTYFQNEAQLEKSRLLSDRFSAERPKGSFSTLEIQRTEQGDSAMYLCASSLVDRPDEQFFGPGTRLTVL.

The CDR3 is CASSHASRDRGSQPQHF. Written as DNA, the CDR3 is TGTGCCAGCAGCCACGCGTCCCGGGACAGGGGTTCTCAGCCCCAGCATTTT. The J gene is TRBJ1-5, the V gene TRBV7-4; 10 nucleotides match TRBD1. V lost 5 bases and J lost 6; bases outside the gene matches: 13. The V gene's germline CDR1 is SGHVT and CDR2 SQSDAQ. The CDR3 totals 17 residues.

This CDR3 is CSAATSGGAGTQYF. CDR3 in DNA: TGCAGCGCCGCGACTAGCGGGGGGGCCGGTACGCAGTATTTT. V gene TRBV29-1 combines with J gene TRBJ2-3, with 14 bases matching TRBD2. The trim removed 7 bases at V and 8 bases at J, leaving 8 bases unmatched. Looked up from germline, CDR1 is SQVTM and CDR2 is ANQGSEA. This CDR3 is 14 amino acids long.

This clone was observed a handful of times. The V and J genes are TRBV2 and TRBJ1-1, with 7 bases that match TRBD1. Germline V gives CDR1 SNHLY, CDR2 FYNNEI. Trimming took 5 bases from V and 4 from J; bases not matched to a gene: 7. The CDR3 consists of 14 residues. The CDR3 bases are TGTGCCAGCAGTCAAGACAGGGAGTCCACTGAAGCTTTCTTT. Amino acid sequence: CASSQDRESTEAFF. Looking up the rest from reference TRBV2 and TRBJ1-1 gives the full variable domain: EPEVTQTPSHQVTQMGQEVILRCVPISNHLYFYWYRQILGQKVEFLVSFYNNEISEKSEIFDDQFSVERPDGSNFTLKIRSTKLEDSAMYFCASSQDRESTEAFFGQGTRLTVV.

The rearrangement joins TRBV7-2 to TRBJ2-4; 8 bases align to TRBD2. This CDR3 has 14 residues. The V gene end was trimmed by 4 bases and the J gene end by 8 bases; junction bases not matched to a gene: 7. The germline gives CDR1 SGHTA, CDR2 FQGNSA. The CDR3 loop is CASSSGGAGDIQYF. The CDR3 DNA sequence: TGTGCCAGCAGCTCCGGGGGGGCAGGTGACATTCAGTACTTC.

The chain couples TRBV5-4 to TRBJ2-5; D possibly corresponds to TRBD1 (6 bases). Between the trimmed V and J ends, which lost 1 base and 5 bases, there was a span of 9 bases. The germline gives CDR1 SGHNT, CDR2 YYREEE (reference sequence). The CDR3 loop spans 13 amino acids. This CDR3 is CASSLTQGETQYF. The CDR3 region has the DNA TGTGCCAGCAGCTTGACCCAGGGGGAGACCCAGTACTTC.

The table lists this clone with many counts. V gene TRBV7-2 combines with J gene TRBJ2-7, with TRBD1 as a possible D gene (6 bases). Trimming stripped 6 bases from V and 4 bases from J, with 10 bases between. This CDR3 spans 12 amino acids. CDR1 and CDR2 from the germline V gene are SGHTA and FQGNSA. In nucleotides, the CDR3 is TGTGCCAGCAGTCCGGACAGATACGAGCAGTACTTC. Translation gives CASSPDRYEQYF.

V and J are TRBV5-1 and TRBJ1-1; 8 positions agree with TRBD1. CDR3 length: 14 residues. J lost 4 bases, V lost 4 bases, and 6 bases had no gene match. CDR1 is SGHRS and CDR2 is YFSETQ in the germline V gene. The CDR3 bases are TGCGCCAGCAGCCCCAGGGGGCCGAGCACTGAAGCTTTCTTT. It translates to CASSPRGPSTEAFF.

The chain recombines TRBV19 with TRBJ1-1; D possibly corresponds to TRBD1 (6 bases). Germline V gene data show CDR1 as LNHDA and CDR2 as SQIVND (reference sequence). The CDR3 runs 13 residues. V was pared by 6 bases and J by 11 bases, with 19 bases between. CDR3 sequence reads: CASSVPGGASAFF. For the CDR3, the DNA is TGTGCCAGTAGCGTTCCGGGGGGGGCGTCTGCTTTCTTT.